A selection of T cell receptor beta chains follows, all from one sample in a study of cytotoxic CD8 clonotypes in ibrutinib-treated CLL. TCRdb keeps only in-frame clones here, not all; method: immunoSEQ multiplex PCR. The table includes 73,000 or so clones, roughly two thirds detected once. The sequencing used PBMCs, collected after 12 months of ibrutinib treatment. The receptors stem from a human donor with chronic lymphocytic leukemia. CDR3s include the opening cysteine and the closing phenylalanine or tryptophan. Each record gives: J gene, V gene, CDR3 protein.

>TRBJ2-7|TRBV7-7
CASSLNEGSTYEQYF
>TRBJ1-4|TRBV30
CAWSRGQDYEKLFF
>TRBJ1-1|TRBV6-6
CASSYPPGDTEAFF
>TRBJ2-1|TRBV7-8
CASSLDSGGRSYNEQFF
>TRBJ2-5|TRBV15
CATSSVGQANQETQYF
>TRBJ2-7|TRBV10-1
CASRRGRGRYEQYF
>TRBJ1-1|TRBV4-3
CASSQGWGGSRDTEAFF
>TRBJ2-2|TRBV2
CASSVLVANTGELFF
>TRBJ1-2|TRBV7-2
CASSPDPLLNYGYTF
>TRBJ1-1|TRBV7-3
CASRQGGNTEAFF
>TRBJ2-7|TRBV11-2
CASSLVGDANYEQYF
>TRBJ1-4|TRBV5-1
CASSLGRMVVDEKLFF
>TRBJ1-2|TRBV15
CATSRARPGTTGGYTF
>TRBJ1-4|TRBV11-2
CASRKQAAGDEKLFF
>TRBJ1-1|TRBV5-4
CASSLRQGAREAFF
>TRBJ1-2|TRBV18
CASSPGTAPNYGYTF
>TRBJ2-3|TRBV19
CASSRGFTTDTQYF
>TRBJ2-3|TRBV6-1
CASRSGQGYTDTQYF
>TRBJ1-1|TRBV19
CASSIRGRGRNTEAFF
>TRBJ1-5|TRBV7-2
CASSLGQGANQPQHF